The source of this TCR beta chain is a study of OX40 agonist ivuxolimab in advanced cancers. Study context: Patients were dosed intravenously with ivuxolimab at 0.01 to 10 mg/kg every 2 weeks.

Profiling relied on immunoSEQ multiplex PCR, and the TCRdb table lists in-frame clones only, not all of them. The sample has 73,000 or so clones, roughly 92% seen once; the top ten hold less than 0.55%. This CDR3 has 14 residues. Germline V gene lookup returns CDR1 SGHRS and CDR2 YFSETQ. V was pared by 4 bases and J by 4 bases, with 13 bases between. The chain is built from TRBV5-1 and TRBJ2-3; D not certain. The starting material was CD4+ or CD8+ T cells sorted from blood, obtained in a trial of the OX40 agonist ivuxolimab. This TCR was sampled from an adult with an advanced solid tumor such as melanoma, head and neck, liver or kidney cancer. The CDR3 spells CASSPWILADTQYF. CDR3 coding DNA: TGCGCCAGCAGCCCGTGGATCTTGGCAGATACGCAGTATTTT.